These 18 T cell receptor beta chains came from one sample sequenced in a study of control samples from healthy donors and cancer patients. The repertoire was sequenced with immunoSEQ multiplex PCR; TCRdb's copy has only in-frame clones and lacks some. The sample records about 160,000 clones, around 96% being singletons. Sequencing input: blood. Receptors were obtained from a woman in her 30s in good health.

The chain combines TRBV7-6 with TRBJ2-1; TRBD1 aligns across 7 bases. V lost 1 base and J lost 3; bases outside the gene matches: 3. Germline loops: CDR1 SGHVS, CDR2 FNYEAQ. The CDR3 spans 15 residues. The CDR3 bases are TGTGCCAGCAGCTTAGTCCCAGGGGGCTACAATGAGCAGTTCTTC. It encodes CASSLVPGGYNEQFF.

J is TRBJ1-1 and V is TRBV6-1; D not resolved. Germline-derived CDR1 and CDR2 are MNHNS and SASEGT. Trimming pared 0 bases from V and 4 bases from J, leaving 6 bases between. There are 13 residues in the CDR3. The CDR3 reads CASSEAVGTEAFF. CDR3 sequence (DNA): TGTGCCAGCAGTGAAGCGGTTGGCACTGAAGCTTTCTTT.

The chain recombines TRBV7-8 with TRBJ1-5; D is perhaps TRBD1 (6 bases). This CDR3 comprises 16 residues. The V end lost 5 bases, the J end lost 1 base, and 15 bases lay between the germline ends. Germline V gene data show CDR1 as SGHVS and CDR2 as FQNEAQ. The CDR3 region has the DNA TGTGCCAGCAGCCGACGGCCTAGGGGGAGCAATCAGCCCCAGCATTTT. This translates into CASSRRPRGSNQPQHF.

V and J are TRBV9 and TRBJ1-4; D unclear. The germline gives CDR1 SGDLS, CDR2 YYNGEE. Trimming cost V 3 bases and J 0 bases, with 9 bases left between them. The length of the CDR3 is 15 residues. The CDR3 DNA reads TGTGCCAGCAGCGCCTTTGCGACAACTAATGAAAAACTGTTTTTT. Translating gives CASSAFATTNEKLFF.

CDR3 protein: CASSYASMEAFF. The CDR3 DNA reads TGTGCCAGCAGCTATGCGAGTATGGAAGCTTTCTTT. The rearrangement links TRBV5-6 to TRBJ1-1; the D is unclear. This CDR3 spans 12 amino acids. Germline V CDR1 and CDR2: SGHDT, YYEEEE. V was trimmed by 3 bases and J by 8 bases, leaving 11 bases between them.

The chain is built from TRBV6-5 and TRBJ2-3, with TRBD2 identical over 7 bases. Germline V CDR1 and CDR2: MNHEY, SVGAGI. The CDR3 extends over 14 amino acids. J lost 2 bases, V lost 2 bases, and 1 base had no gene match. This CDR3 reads CASSYGGDTDTQYF. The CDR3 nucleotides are TGTGCCAGCAGTTACGGGGGGGACACAGATACGCAGTATTTT.

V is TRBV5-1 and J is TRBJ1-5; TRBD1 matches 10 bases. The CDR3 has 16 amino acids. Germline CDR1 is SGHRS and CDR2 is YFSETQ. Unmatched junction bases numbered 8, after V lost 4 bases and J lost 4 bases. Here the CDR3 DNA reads TGCGCCAGCAGCGCGGGGACAGGGGAGGGGAATCAGCCCCAGCATTTT. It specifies CASSAGTGEGNQPQHF.

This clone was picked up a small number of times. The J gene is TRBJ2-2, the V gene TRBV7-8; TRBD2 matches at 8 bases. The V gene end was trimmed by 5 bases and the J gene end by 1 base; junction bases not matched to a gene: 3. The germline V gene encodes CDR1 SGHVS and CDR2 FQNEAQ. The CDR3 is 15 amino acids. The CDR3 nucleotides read TGTGCCAGCAGCGGACTAGCTCAGAACACCGGGGAGCTGTTTTTT. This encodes CASSGLAQNTGELFF. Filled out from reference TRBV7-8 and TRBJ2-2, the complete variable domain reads GAGVSQSPRYKVAKRGQDVALRCDPISGHVSLFWYQQALGQGPEFLTYFQNEAQLDKSGLPSDRFFAERPEGSVSTLKIQRTQQEDSAVYLCASSGLAQNTGELFFGEGSRLTVL.

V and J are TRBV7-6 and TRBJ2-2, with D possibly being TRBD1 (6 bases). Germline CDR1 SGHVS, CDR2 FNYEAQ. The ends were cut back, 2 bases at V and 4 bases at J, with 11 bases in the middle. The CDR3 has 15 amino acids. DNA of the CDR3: TGTGCCAGCAGCTTACGGGGACACCTCACCGGGGAGCTGTTTTTT. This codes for CASSLRGHLTGELFF.

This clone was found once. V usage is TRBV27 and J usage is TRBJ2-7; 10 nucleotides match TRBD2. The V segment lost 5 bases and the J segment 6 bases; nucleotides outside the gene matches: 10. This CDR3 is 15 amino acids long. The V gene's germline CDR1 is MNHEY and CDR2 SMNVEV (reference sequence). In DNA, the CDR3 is TGTGCCAGCAGTCCCATAGCGGGAGGTGGGAGCGAGCAGTACTTC. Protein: CASSPIAGGGSEQYF.

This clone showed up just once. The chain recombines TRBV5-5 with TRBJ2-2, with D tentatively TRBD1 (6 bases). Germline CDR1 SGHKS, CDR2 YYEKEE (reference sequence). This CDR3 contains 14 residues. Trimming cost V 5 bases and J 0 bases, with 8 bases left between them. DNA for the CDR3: TGTGCCAGCAGGAGACAGGCGAACACCGGGGAGCTGTTTTTT. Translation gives CASRRQANTGELFF.

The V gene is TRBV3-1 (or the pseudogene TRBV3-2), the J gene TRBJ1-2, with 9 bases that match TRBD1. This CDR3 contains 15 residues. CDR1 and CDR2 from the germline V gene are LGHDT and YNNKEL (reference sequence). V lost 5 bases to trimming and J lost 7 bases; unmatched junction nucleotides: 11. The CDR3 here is CASSSRGQGLRGYTF. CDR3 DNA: TGTGCCAGCAGCTCTCGAGGACAGGGGCTGCGTGGCTACACCTTC.

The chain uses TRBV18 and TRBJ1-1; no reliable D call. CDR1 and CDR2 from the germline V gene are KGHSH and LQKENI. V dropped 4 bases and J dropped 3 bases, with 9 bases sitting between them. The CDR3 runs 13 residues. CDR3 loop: CASSLEQDTEAFF. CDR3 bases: TGTGCCAGCTCACTCGAGCAGGACACTGAAGCTTTCTTT.

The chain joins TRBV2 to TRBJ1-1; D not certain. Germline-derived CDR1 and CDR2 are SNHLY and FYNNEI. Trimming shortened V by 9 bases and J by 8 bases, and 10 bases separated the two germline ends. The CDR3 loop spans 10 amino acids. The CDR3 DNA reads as TGTGCCAGTCTAAGGATCGAAGCTTTCTTT. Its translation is CASLRIEAFF.

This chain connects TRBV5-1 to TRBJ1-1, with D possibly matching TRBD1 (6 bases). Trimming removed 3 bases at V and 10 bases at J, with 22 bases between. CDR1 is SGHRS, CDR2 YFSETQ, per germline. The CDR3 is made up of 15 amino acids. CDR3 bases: TGCGCCAGCAGCTCCTACTCCCGACGGGAAGGGGGAGCTTTCTTT. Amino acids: CASSSYSRREGGAFF.

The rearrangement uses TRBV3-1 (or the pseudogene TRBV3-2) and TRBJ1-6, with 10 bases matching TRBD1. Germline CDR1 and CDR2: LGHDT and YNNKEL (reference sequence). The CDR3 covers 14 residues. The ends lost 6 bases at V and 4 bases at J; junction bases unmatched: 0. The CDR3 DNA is TGTGCCAGCAGGGGACAGGGGTATAATTCACCCCTCCACTTT. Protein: CASRGQGYNSPLHF.

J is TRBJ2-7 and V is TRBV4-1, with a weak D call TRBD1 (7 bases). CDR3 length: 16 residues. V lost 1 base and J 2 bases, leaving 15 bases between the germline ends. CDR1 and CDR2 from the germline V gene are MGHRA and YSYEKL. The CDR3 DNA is TGCGCCAGCAGCCAAGCTGGAGGGGGCAGGGCCTACGAGCAGTACTTC. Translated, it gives CASSQAGGGRAYEQYF.

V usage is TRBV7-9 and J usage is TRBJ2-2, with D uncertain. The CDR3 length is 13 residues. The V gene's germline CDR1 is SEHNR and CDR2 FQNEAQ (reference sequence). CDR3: CALSESNTGELFF. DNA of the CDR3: TGTGCTCTATCGGAGTCGAACACCGGGGAGCTGTTTTTT.